Following are 30 T cell receptor beta chains from one sample sequenced in a study of blood T cell repertoires in COVID-19. Clones were sequenced by immunoSEQ multiplex PCR, and TCRdb holds only the in-frame ones, with some missing. The sample has 79,000 or so clones; approximately 84% are singletons. The specimen was peripheral blood. The source of these receptors is a man aged 55 to 69 with COVID-19, enrolled during active disease.

The V gene is TRBV25-1, the J gene TRBJ1-2, with TRBD1 identical over 7 bases. Germline lookup yields CDR1 MGHDK and CDR2 SYGVNS. The CDR3 has 14 residues. Germline trimming cut 4 bases from V and 5 bases from J; bases unmatched to any gene: 7. The CDR3 loop reads CASSAAGGFYGYTF. Written as DNA, the CDR3 is TGTGCCAGCAGTGCCGCAGGGGGGTTTTATGGCTACACCTTC.

Ten or more counts support this clone. V usage is TRBV5-1 and J usage is TRBJ2-7; 8 nucleotides agree with TRBD2. The CDR3 has 14 amino acids. From germline, CDR1 is SGHRS and CDR2 YFSETQ. J lost 6 bases, V lost 4 bases, and 9 bases had no gene match. This chain's CDR3 is CASSPGGTFSEQYF. CDR3 coding DNA: TGCGCCAGCAGCCCGGGGGGGACATTCTCCGAGCAGTACTTC. Using reference TRBV5-1 and TRBJ2-7 for the parts outside the CDR3, the full variable domain is KAGVTQTPRYLIKTRGQQVTLSCSPISGHRSVSWYQQTPGQGLQFLFEYFSETQRNKGNFPGRFSGRQFSNSRSEMNVSTLELGDSALYLCASSPGGTFSEQYFGPGTRLTVT.

The V and J genes are TRBV7-3 and TRBJ2-5; 7 bases fit TRBD2. CDR1 and CDR2 from the germline V gene are SGHTA and FQGTGA. Germline trimming cut 2 bases from V and 5 bases from J; bases unmatched to any gene: 8. CDR3 length: 15 amino acids. The CDR3 DNA reads TGTGCCAGCAGCTTATTGGCTAGCGGCGCGGAGACCCAGTACTTC. Translation: CASSLLASGAETQYF.

V and J are TRBV9 and TRBJ2-7, with TRBD2 identical over 9 bases. CDR1 is SGDLS and CDR2 is YYNGEE in the germline V gene. There are 15 residues in the CDR3. The J segment lost 4 bases and the V segment lost 3 bases, leaving 8 bases of the junction unmatched. This chain's CDR3 is CASSAGGSGSYEQYF. The DNA of the CDR3 is TGTGCCAGCAGCGCGGGGGGTAGCGGGAGTTACGAGCAGTACTTC.

The V and J genes are TRBV10-3 and TRBJ2-7; TRBD1 matches at 8 bases. This CDR3 comprises 14 residues. Germline CDR1 ENHRY, CDR2 SYGVKD. V shed 4 bases, J shed 5 bases, and the junction held 7 bases outside the gene matches. This CDR3 is CAISAGQGGDEQYF. CDR3 nucleotide sequence: TGTGCCATCAGTGCTGGACAGGGAGGTGACGAGCAGTACTTC.

This clone was detected ten times or more. The same CDR3 is also encoded by other DNA sequences in this sample. The V and J genes are TRBV2 and TRBJ2-7; TRBD2 agrees at 15 bases. The CDR3 runs to 17 residues. The junction had 9 bases not matched to a gene; V was cut back by 9 bases and J by 0 bases. The germline gives CDR1 SNHLY, CDR2 FYNNEI. CDR3 DNA: TGTGCCAGTACTCGGGGACTAGCGGGGGGTCGCTCCTACGAGCAGTACTTC. As protein: CASTRGLAGGRSYEQYF.

This chain joins TRBV30 and TRBJ2-7; TRBD2 aligns across 9 bases. The length of the CDR3 is 13 residues. Trimming at V came to 5 bases and at J to 1 base, leaving 3 bases not matched to a gene. Looked up from germline, CDR1 is GTSNPN and CDR2 is SVGIG (reference sequence). CDR3 sequence reads: CAWVTSGSYEQYF. For the CDR3, the DNA is TGTGCCTGGGTGACTAGCGGTTCCTACGAGCAGTACTTC. Together with reference TRBV30 and TRBJ2-7, the CDR3 gives the full variable domain: SQTIHQWPATLVQPVGSPLSLECTVEGTSNPNLYWYRQAAGRGLQLLFYSVGIGQISSEVPQNLSASRPQDRQFILSSKKLLLSDSGFYLCAWVTSGSYEQYFGPGTRLTVT.

V is TRBV3-1 (or the pseudogene TRBV3-2) and J is TRBJ1-1, with D unresolved. Trimming shortened V by 1 base and J by 5 bases, and 11 bases separated the two germline ends. The CDR3 sequence is 14 residues long. The germline V gene has CDR1 LGHDT and CDR2 YNNKEL (reference sequence). CDR3 nucleotide sequence: TGTGCCAGCAGCCAAGGTAACGGGAGAACTGAAGCTTTCTTT. Residues: CASSQGNGRTEAFF.

This chain joins TRBV2 and TRBJ2-7; the D is unclear. This CDR3 has 16 amino acids. V shed 8 bases and J shed 0 bases, with 20 bases lying between them. Germline CDR1 SNHLY, CDR2 FYNNEI. Here the CDR3 reads CASLLNPGWSSYEQYF. CDR3 DNA sequence: TGTGCCAGCCTCCTAAACCCCGGGTGGAGCTCCTACGAGCAGTACTTC.

This clone was seen a single time. This chain links TRBV28 with TRBJ2-6; D gene unclear. V was cut by 2 bases and J by 0 bases, with 23 bases left in between. CDR1 and CDR2 from the germline V gene are MDHEN and SYDVKM. This CDR3 spans 21 amino acids. CDR3: CASSLIAGSQPFSSGANVLTF. The CDR3 DNA reads as TGTGCCAGCAGTTTAATTGCCGGGTCCCAACCATTCTCCTCTGGGGCCAACGTCCTGACTTTC.

CDR3: CAISTVERGSDEQFF. CDR3 in DNA: TGTGCCATCAGCACCGTAGAGCGGGGGTCCGATGAGCAGTTCTTC. This sequence joins TRBV10-3 and TRBJ2-1, with 8 bases lining up with TRBD2. The CDR3 totals 15 residues. V lost 6 bases to trimming and J lost 8 bases; unmatched junction nucleotides: 12. Germline lookup yields CDR1 ENHRY and CDR2 SYGVKD.

The chain employs TRBV5-1 and TRBJ1-2; 7 positions match TRBD1. The ends lost 4 bases at V and 5 bases at J; junction bases unmatched: 8. The germline V gene has CDR1 SGHRS and CDR2 YFSETQ. CDR3 length: 14 amino acids. The CDR3 loop is CASSLGTALYGYTF. CDR3 nucleotide sequence: TGCGCCAGCAGCCTAGGGACAGCCCTTTATGGCTACACCTTC.

The V and J genes are TRBV18 and TRBJ2-2; D unresolved. Germline CDR1 is KGHSH and CDR2 is LQKENI. The V and J ends lost 0 bases and 6 bases respectively, with 14 bases between them. The CDR3 contains 16 residues. The CDR3: CASSPPYRQSAGELFF. The CDR3 DNA sequence: TGTGCCAGCTCACCACCGTATCGGCAGAGCGCCGGGGAGCTGTTTTTT.

The chain combines TRBV11-2 with TRBJ2-1, with unresolved D. The V end lost 5 bases, the J end lost 9 bases, and 14 bases lay between the germline ends. Germline V CDR1 and CDR2: SGHAT, FQNNGV. The CDR3 extends over 13 amino acids. The CDR3 sequence is CASSPDYYFEQFF. The CDR3 DNA reads as TGTGCCAGCAGCCCTGATTATTACTTTGAGCAGTTCTTC.

This rearrangement joins TRBV7-2 to TRBJ1-1; D not certain. CDR3 size: 13 residues. The V gene lost 5 bases and the J gene lost 1 base, with 8 bases spanning the gap. Germline V gene sequence: CDR1 SGHTA, CDR2 FQGNSA. The CDR3 DNA is TGTGCCAGCAGCATGACTGGGAACACTGAAGCTTTCTTT. It translates to CASSMTGNTEAFF.

This chain joins TRBV27 and TRBJ2-3; the match to TRBD1 covers 11 bases. CDR3 length: 14 residues. Per germline, CDR1 MNHEY and CDR2 SMNVEV (reference sequence). The trim removed 5 bases at V and 7 bases at J, leaving 5 bases unmatched. CDR3 nucleotide sequence: TGTGCCAGCAGTAGTGGGACAGGGGGGTATACGCAGTATTTT. Its protein product is CASSSGTGGYTQYF.

The rearrangement uses TRBV6-5 and TRBJ1-2; D perhaps matches TRBD1 (5 bases). CDR1 is MNHEY and CDR2 is SVGAGI in the germline V gene. CDR3 length: 13 residues. Trimming shortened V by 4 bases and J by 7 bases, and 13 bases separated the two germline ends. CDR3 nucleotides: TGTGCCAGCAGTTCAGGGTCTAGGTTTGGCTACACCTTC. It yields the protein CASSSGSRFGYTF.

The V call is TRBV20-1, the J call TRBJ1-5; the D gene is possibly TRBD1 (5 bases). The CDR3 length is 12 residues. Germline V lookup: CDR1 DFQATT, CDR2 SNEGSKA (reference sequence). The V end lost 3 bases, the J end lost 7 bases, and 10 bases lay between the germline ends. CDR3 bases: TGCAGTGCTAGTGACAGACAACAGCCCCAGCATTTT. This gives the protein CSASDRQQPQHF.

This clone was found once. This chain links TRBV10-1 with TRBJ1-2, with no clear D. V lost 2 bases and J lost 4, with 8 bases in between. The CDR3 has 13 residues. Germline CDR1 and CDR2: WNHNN and SYGVQD (reference sequence). The CDR3 loop reads CASSEAGSYGYTF. The CDR3 DNA follows: TGCGCCAGCAGTGAGGCGGGGAGCTATGGCTACACCTTC.

V is TRBV7-2 and J is TRBJ2-1; 8 bases align to TRBD2. The CDR3 covers 15 residues. Per germline, CDR1 SGHTA and CDR2 FQGNSA. V shed 7 bases and J 6 bases; nucleotides not matched to a gene: 11. CDR3 sequence (DNA): TGTGCCAGCATCCCCACGGGACTAGTGGGCAATGAGCAGTTCTTC. This translates into CASIPTGLVGNEQFF.

The chain couples TRBV6-5 to TRBJ2-7; D may be TRBD1 (5 bases). The CDR3 contains 12 residues. V was trimmed by 6 bases and J by 4 bases, leaving 10 bases between them. Germline V gives CDR1 MNHEY, CDR2 SVGAGI. CDR3 sequence: CASRQQVYEQYF. CDR3 nucleotides: TGTGCCAGCAGGCAACAGGTGTACGAGCAGTACTTC.

The chain recombines TRBV6-5 with TRBJ2-1; D may be TRBD1 (6 bases). Germline V CDR1 and CDR2: MNHEY, SVGAGI. CDR3 length equals 15 residues. Trimming shortened V by 6 bases and J by 3 bases, and 15 bases separated the two germline ends. The CDR3 reads CASSRGGQYYNEQFF. As DNA, the CDR3 is TGTGCCAGCAGCCGAGGGGGACAATACTACAATGAGCAGTTCTTC.

The genes are TRBV11-2 and TRBJ1-2; possibly TRBD1 for D (5 bases). V lost 5 bases, J lost 3 bases, and 10 bases lay in between. The CDR3 is 13 residues long. CDR1 and CDR2 (germline): SGHAT, FQNNGV. The CDR3 sequence is CASSARVDYGYTF. CDR3 sequence (DNA): TGTGCCAGCAGCGCCAGGGTGGACTATGGCTACACCTTC.

The chain recombines TRBV5-1 with TRBJ2-1; 10 nucleotides agree with TRBD2. Trimming took 4 bases from V and 8 from J; bases not matched to a gene: 18. CDR3 length: 18 residues. In germline, CDR1 is SGHRS, CDR2 YFSETQ. CDR3 sequence reads: CASSPSNVSGGALDEQFF. CDR3 nucleotides: TGCGCCAGCAGCCCCTCTAACGTAAGCGGGGGGGCGTTAGATGAGCAGTTCTTC.

In its sample, this clone was seen a few times. The gene calls are TRBV10-3 and TRBJ2-6; 9 bases are a match to TRBD1. From germline, CDR1 is ENHRY and CDR2 SYGVKD. CDR3 length: 17 amino acids. Trimming at V came to 7 bases and at J to 0 bases, leaving 7 bases not matched to a gene. This chain's CDR3 is CAITGTGLYSGANVLTF. CDR3 DNA sequence: TGTGCCATCACCGGGACAGGGTTATACTCTGGGGCCAACGTCCTGACTTTC.

This rearrangement joins TRBV6-5 to TRBJ2-4; weak D call: TRBD1 (6 bases). The CDR3 is 13 amino acids. The germline CDR1 and CDR2 sequences are MNHEY and SVGAGI. V was clipped by 10 bases and J by 3 bases, with 13 bases between them. CDR3 nucleotide sequence: TGTGCCACCACCCAAGGGGGCAAAAACATTCAGTACTTC. It yields the protein CATTQGGKNIQYF.

This chain links TRBV5-1 with TRBJ1-1, with D uncertain. Germline-derived CDR1 and CDR2 are SGHRS and YFSETQ. The CDR3 totals 14 residues. Trimming pared 0 bases from V and 10 bases from J, leaving 16 bases between. CDR3 nucleotide sequence: TGCGCCAGCAGCTTGGGTCGCGCGGCGGGGAGAGCTTTCTTT. This gives the protein CASSLGRAAGRAFF.

The chain uses TRBV5-6 and TRBJ1-4; no firm D call. This CDR3 spans 13 amino acids. The germline CDR1 and CDR2 sequences are SGHDT and YYEEEE. Trimming cost V 6 bases and J 5 bases, with 11 bases left between them. DNA of the CDR3: TGTGCCAGCACCTCGGGATCGAATGAAAAACTGTTTTTT. Protein: CASTSGSNEKLFF. Variable domain in full (rest from reference TRBV5-6 and TRBJ1-4): DAGVTQSPTHLIKTRGQQVTLRCSPKSGHDTVSWYQQALGQGPQFIFQYYEEEERQRGNFPDRFSGHQFPNYSSELNVNALLLGDSALYLCASTSGSNEKLFFGSGTQLSVL.

The rearrangement links TRBV5-6 to TRBJ1-5; D is uncertain. Trimming took 1 base from V and 0 from J, leaving 2 bases between them. The length of the CDR3 is 13 residues. Germline V gene sequence: CDR1 SGHDT, CDR2 YYEEEE. The CDR3 DNA follows: TGTGCCAGCAGCTTGTATAGCAATCAGCCCCAGCATTTT. Translation: CASSLYSNQPQHF.

V is TRBV11-2 and J is TRBJ2-3; 7 bases match TRBD2. The germline V gene encodes CDR1 SGHAT and CDR2 FQNNGV. J was trimmed by 3 bases and V by 4 bases; bases with no gene match: 4. The CDR3 has 14 residues. CDR3 sequence (DNA): TGTGCCAGCAGCTCGGGGACTACAACAGATACGCAGTATTTT. Amino acids: CASSSGTTTDTQYF.